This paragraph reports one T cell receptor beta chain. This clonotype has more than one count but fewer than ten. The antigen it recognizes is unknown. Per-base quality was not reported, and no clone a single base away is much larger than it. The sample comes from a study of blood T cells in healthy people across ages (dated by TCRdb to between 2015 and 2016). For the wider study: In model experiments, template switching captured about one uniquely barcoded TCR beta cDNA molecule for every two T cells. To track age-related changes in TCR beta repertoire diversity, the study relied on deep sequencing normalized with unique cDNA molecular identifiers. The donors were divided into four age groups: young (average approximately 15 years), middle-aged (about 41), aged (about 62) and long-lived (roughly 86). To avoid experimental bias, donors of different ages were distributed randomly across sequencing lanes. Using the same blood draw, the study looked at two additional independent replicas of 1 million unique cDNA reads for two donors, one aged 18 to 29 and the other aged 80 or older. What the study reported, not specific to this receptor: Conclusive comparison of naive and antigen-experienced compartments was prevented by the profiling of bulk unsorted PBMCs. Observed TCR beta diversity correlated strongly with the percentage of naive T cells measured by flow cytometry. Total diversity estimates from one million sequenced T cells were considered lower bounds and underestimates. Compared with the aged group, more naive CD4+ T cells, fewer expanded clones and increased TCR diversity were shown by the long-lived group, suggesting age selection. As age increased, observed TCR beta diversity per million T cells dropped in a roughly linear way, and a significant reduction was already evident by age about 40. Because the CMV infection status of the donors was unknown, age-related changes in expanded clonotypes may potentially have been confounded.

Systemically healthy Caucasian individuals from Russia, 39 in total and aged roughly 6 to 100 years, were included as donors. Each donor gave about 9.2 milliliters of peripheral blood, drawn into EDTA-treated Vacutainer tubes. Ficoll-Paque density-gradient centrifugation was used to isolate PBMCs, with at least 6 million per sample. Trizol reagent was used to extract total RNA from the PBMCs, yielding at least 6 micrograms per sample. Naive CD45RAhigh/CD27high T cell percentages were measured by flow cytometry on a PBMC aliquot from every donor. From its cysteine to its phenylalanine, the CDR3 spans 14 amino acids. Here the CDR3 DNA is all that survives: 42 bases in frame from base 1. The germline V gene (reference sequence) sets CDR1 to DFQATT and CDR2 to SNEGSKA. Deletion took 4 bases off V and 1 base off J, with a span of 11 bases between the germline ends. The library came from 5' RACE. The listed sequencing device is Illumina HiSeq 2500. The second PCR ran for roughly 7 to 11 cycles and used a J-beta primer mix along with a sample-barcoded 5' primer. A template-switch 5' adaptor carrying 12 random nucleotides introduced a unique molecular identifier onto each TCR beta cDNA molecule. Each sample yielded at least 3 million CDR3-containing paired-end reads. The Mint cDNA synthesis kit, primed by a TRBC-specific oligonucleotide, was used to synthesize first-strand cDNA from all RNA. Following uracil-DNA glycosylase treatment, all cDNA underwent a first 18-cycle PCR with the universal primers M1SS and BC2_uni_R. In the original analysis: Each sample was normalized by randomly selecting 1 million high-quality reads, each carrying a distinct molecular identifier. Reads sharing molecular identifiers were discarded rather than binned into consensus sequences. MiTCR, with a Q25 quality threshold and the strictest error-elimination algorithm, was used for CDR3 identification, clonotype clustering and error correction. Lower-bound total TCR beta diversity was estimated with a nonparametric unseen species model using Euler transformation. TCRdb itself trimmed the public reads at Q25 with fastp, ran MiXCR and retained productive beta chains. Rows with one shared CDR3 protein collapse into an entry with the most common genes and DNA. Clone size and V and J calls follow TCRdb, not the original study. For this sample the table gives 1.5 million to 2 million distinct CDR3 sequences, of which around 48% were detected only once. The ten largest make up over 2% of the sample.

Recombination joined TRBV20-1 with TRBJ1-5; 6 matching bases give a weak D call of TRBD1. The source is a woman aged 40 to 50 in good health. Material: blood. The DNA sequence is TGCAGTGCTACCGGGACACGGAGCAATCAGCCCCAGCATTTT. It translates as CSATGTRSNQPQHF.